One sample yielded the 9 T cell receptor beta chains listed below, sequenced in a study of cytomegalovirus exposure and HLA in healthy donors. The PCR employed 60 Vbeta primers together with 13 Jbeta primers. Data came from immunoSEQ multiplex PCR; TCRdb stores just in-frame clones and leaves some out. This table holds 60,000 to 70,000 clones, around 62% found once. Sequenced material: PBMCs. The receptors were sampled from a man aged 35 to 55 in good health and CMV-seropositive.

V is TRBV2 and J is TRBJ1-2, with no clear D. The CDR3 extends over 13 amino acids. Germline CDR1 and CDR2: SNHLY and FYNNEI. Trimming removed 7 bases at V and 3 bases at J, with 12 bases between. The CDR3 is CASTRDVDYGYTF. The CDR3 coding sequence is TGTGCCAGCACACGGGATGTCGACTATGGCTACACCTTC.

V and J are TRBV7-9 and TRBJ2-3; weak D call: TRBD2 (6 bases). This CDR3 has 17 amino acids. V was cut by 5 bases and J by 8 bases, with 26 bases left in between. From germline, CDR1 is SEHNR and CDR2 FQNEAQ (reference sequence). CDR3 nucleotides: TGTGCCAGCAGCAACGGGGTTCTCGGGACTTCCAACCCTACGCAGTATTTT. Translated: CASSNGVLGTSNPTQYF.

In its sample, this clone was seen many times. J is TRBJ1-1 and V is TRBV6-5; tentative D call: TRBD1 (6 bases). Trimming left V 4 bases short and J 0 bases short, with 12 bases between. The length of the CDR3 is 15 residues. The germline V gene encodes CDR1 MNHEY and CDR2 SVGAGI. The CDR3 sequence is CASSFQRGMNTEAFF. The DNA of the CDR3 is TGTGCCAGCAGTTTTCAGAGGGGGATGAACACTGAAGCTTTCTTT.

The sample holds a few counts of this clone. V gene TRBV9 combines with J gene TRBJ2-2; D is undetermined. This CDR3 is 18 amino acids long. CDR1 and CDR2 (germline): SGDLS, YYNGEE. Trimming took off 2 bases at V and 0 bases at J, with 17 bases between the two ends. The CDR3 sequence is CASSVRMARRTNTGELFF. The DNA for the CDR3 is TGTGCCAGCAGCGTCCGCATGGCTCGCCGTACGAACACCGGGGAGCTGTTTTTT.

The J gene is TRBJ2-7, the V gene TRBV11-3, with 7 bases aligning to TRBD1. Germline loops: CDR1 SGHNT, CDR2 YENEEA. The CDR3 contains 15 residues. Trimming cost V 5 bases and J 1 base; bases outside gene matches: 8. CDR3: CASSRPTGMSYEQYF. The CDR3 DNA reads as TGTGCCAGCAGCCGCCCGACAGGGATGTCCTACGAGCAGTACTTC.

The chain couples TRBV7-2 to TRBJ2-3; TRBD2 agrees at 16 bases. This CDR3 is 18 amino acids long. Losses at the gene ends were 1 base for V and 5 bases for J; bases not matched to a gene: 6. Germline CDR1 SGHTA, CDR2 FQGNSA. CDR3: CASSLVGGTSGGGDTQYF. The DNA for the CDR3 is TGTGCCAGCAGCTTAGTAGGCGGGACTAGCGGGGGGGGAGATACGCAGTATTTT. Looking up the rest from reference TRBV7-2 and TRBJ2-3 gives the full variable domain: GAGVSQSPSNKVTEKGKDVELRCDPISGHTALYWYRQSLGQGLEFLIYFQGNSAPDKSGLPSDRFSAERTGGSVSTLTIQRTQQEDSAVYLCASSLVGGTSGGGDTQYFGPGTRLTVL.

The rearrangement uses TRBV5-6 and TRBJ1-2; D gene ambiguous. Per the germline V gene, CDR1 is SGHDT and CDR2 is YYEEEE. The CDR3 spans 15 residues. The V and J ends lost 2 bases and 3 bases respectively, with 14 bases between them. CDR3 sequence reads: CASSFKRGVDYGYTF. CDR3 sequence (DNA): TGTGCCAGCAGCTTTAAACGGGGAGTCGACTATGGCTACACCTTC.

V is TRBV27 and J is TRBJ1-1; no clear D gene. V lost 1 base and J lost 1, with 7 bases in between. CDR3 length: 14 amino acids. In germline, CDR1 is MNHEY, CDR2 SMNVEV (reference sequence). The CDR3 bases are TGTGCCAGCAGTTTATGGAGAGGGAACACTGAAGCTTTCTTT. Protein sequence: CASSLWRGNTEAFF.

The chain employs TRBV2 and TRBJ2-5; TRBD1 is a possible D gene (5 bases). The CDR3 length is 15 residues. CDR1 and CDR2 (germline): SNHLY, FYNNEI. V lost 5 bases and J lost 2, with 15 bases in between. The CDR3 sequence: CASSNFDRLQETQYF. The CDR3 nucleotides read TGTGCCAGCAGTAACTTCGACAGACTTCAAGAGACCCAGTACTTC. The complete variable domain, with remaining parts taken from reference TRBV2 and TRBJ2-5, reads EPEVTQTPSHQVTQMGQEVILRCVPISNHLYFYWYRQILGQKVEFLVSFYNNEISEKSEIFDDQFSVERPDGSNFTLKIRSTKLEDSAMYFCASSNFDRLQETQYFGPGTRLLVL.